The 31 T cell receptor beta chains below come from one sample, sequenced in a study of CD8 T cells in Susac syndrome. Reverse transcription of roughly 0.45 to 1 ug RNA used random hexamers. TCRdb re-derived calls from the immunoSEQ multiplex PCR reads in MiXCR, one entry per CDR3 protein. This sample carries approximately 220,000 distinct CDR3 sequences, roughly nine tenths of them seen once, and the ten largest clones take 0.1% to 0.15%. The sequencing sample was made of CD8+ T cells from PBMCs. The source of these receptors is a human donor with multiple sclerosis.

This sequence joins TRBV5-1 and TRBJ1-1; unclear D gene. Germline V CDR1 and CDR2: SGHRS, YFSETQ. CDR3 length: 12 amino acids. V lost 3 bases, J lost 4 bases, and 7 bases lay in between. This CDR3 reads CASSWTGTEAFF. The CDR3 DNA follows: TGCGCCAGCAGCTGGACCGGCACTGAAGCTTTCTTT. Full variable domain (rest looked up from reference TRBV5-1 and TRBJ1-1): KAGVTQTPRYLIKTRGQQVTLSCSPISGHRSVSWYQQTPGQGLQFLFEYFSETQRNKGNFPGRFSGRQFSNSRSEMNVSTLELGDSALYLCASSWTGTEAFFGQGTRLTVV.

This clonotype was recorded once. The CDR3 spells CATSVTGNIQYF. The CDR3 DNA is TGTGCCACCAGTGTGACAGGGAACATTCAGTACTTC. This chain uses TRBV24-1 with TRBJ2-4, with TRBD1 identical over 7 bases. The germline gives CDR1 KGHDR, CDR2 SFDVKD. V was pared by 5 bases and J by 7 bases, with 1 base of the junction left unmatched. The CDR3 is 12 amino acids.

This chain connects TRBV2 to TRBJ1-1; D ambiguous. The V end was cut by 7 bases, the J end by 0 bases, with 9 bases between. The CDR3 runs to 13 residues. Germline values: CDR1 SNHLY, CDR2 FYNNEI. The CDR3 here is CASTRGMNTEAFF. CDR3 nucleotide sequence: TGTGCCAGCACACGAGGAATGAACACTGAAGCTTTCTTT.

This clonotype was recorded only once. The chain carries TRBV29-1 and TRBJ2-7; 7 positions match TRBD1. CDR1 is SQVTM, CDR2 ANQGSEA, per germline. J was trimmed by 2 bases and V by 6 bases; bases with no gene match: 7. This CDR3 region has 13 residues. The CDR3 nucleotides are TGCAGCGTCCGGACAGGACTCACCTACGAGCAGTACTTC. Protein: CSVRTGLTYEQYF.

The chain carries TRBV4-3 and TRBJ2-1, with a possible D match to TRBD1 (6 bases). Trimming stripped 0 bases from V and 0 bases from J, with 12 bases between. The germline gives CDR1 LGHNA, CDR2 YSLEER. The CDR3 totals 17 residues. This CDR3 is CASSQDRPQGSYNEQFF. Here the CDR3 DNA reads TGCGCCAGCAGCCAAGATCGGCCACAGGGCTCCTACAATGAGCAGTTCTTC.

The chain is built from TRBV6-1 and TRBJ2-7, with 12 positions matching TRBD2. The V segment lost 6 bases and the J segment 3 bases; nucleotides outside the gene matches: 12. Germline loops: CDR1 MNHNS, CDR2 SASEGT. The CDR3 has 17 residues. The CDR3 DNA reads TGTGCCAGCAGCGAGACTAGCGGGAGTCCCTCCGACTACGAGCAGTACTTC. Translating it yields CASSETSGSPSDYEQYF.

J is TRBJ2-2 and V is TRBV7-9; possible D gene TRBD2, 5 bases. The CDR3 spans 14 residues. The germline gives CDR1 SEHNR, CDR2 FQNEAQ (reference sequence). V shed 4 bases and J shed 0 bases, with 6 bases lying between them. CDR3 DNA sequence: TGTGCCAGCAGCTACGGGGCGAACACCGGGGAGCTGTTTTTT. Its translation: CASSYGANTGELFF. Full variable domain (missing parts from reference TRBV7-9 and TRBJ2-2): DTGVSQNPRHKITKRGQNVTFRCDPISEHNRLYWYRQTLGQGPEFLTYFQNEAQLEKSRLLSDRFSAERPKGSFSTLEIQRTEQGDSAMYLCASSYGANTGELFFGEGSRLTVL.

The V call is TRBV12-5, the J call TRBJ2-3; D could derive from TRBD1 or TRBD2 (5 bases each). Trimming took off 6 bases at V and 6 bases at J, with 13 bases between the two ends. CDR1 and CDR2 (germline): LGHNT, FRNRAP. This CDR3 has 13 residues. CDR3 nucleotide sequence: TGTGCTAGTGGCCGCCGGGACCGGGATACGCAGTATTTT. Translation: CASGRRDRDTQYF.

The chain has TRBV20-1 and TRBJ1-2, with a possible D match to TRBD1 (6 bases). The germline gives CDR1 DFQATT, CDR2 SNEGSKA (reference sequence). The CDR3 is made up of 13 amino acids. The ends were cut back, 3 bases at V and 2 bases at J, with 10 bases in the middle. The CDR3 DNA is TGCAGTGCTAGTAGTACAGGGAACTATGGCTACACCTTC. Its translation: CSASSTGNYGYTF.

This rearrangement joins TRBV20-1 to TRBJ2-7; D gene ambiguous. V lost 1 base to trimming and J lost 2 bases, with 15 bases between them. Germline CDR1 and CDR2: DFQATT and SNEGSKA (reference sequence). The CDR3 spans 15 residues. In DNA, the CDR3 is TGCAGTGCTAGAGGCTTCCCAGGCAGAGCCTACGAGCAGTACTTC. Translating it yields CSARGFPGRAYEQYF.

The chain couples TRBV30 to TRBJ1-3; D remains ambiguous. Germline assignment: CDR1 GTSNPN and CDR2 SVGIG (reference sequence). CDR3 size: 15 residues. Between the trimmed V and J ends, which lost 2 bases and 0 bases, there was a span of 11 bases. The CDR3 DNA follows: TGTGCCTGGAGTACCCCTGACATCTCTGGAAACACCATATATTTT. Encoded protein: CAWSTPDISGNTIYF.

The rearrangement uses TRBV30 and TRBJ1-5; D call uncertain. Trimming took off 3 bases at V and 2 bases at J, with 8 bases between the two ends. Germline CDR1 reads GTSNPN; CDR2 reads SVGIG (reference sequence). The CDR3 loop spans 13 amino acids. The DNA of the CDR3 is TGTGCCTGGAGCCTCGAGGGCAATCAGCCCCAGCATTTT. Translated: CAWSLEGNQPQHF.

The chain combines TRBV4-3 with TRBJ2-5; no firm D call. V was cut by 4 bases and J by 0 bases, with 12 bases left in between. The CDR3 covers 15 residues. Germline V lookup: CDR1 LGHNA, CDR2 YSLEER. CDR3 region: CASSPDRSYQETQYF. CDR3 coding DNA: TGCGCCAGCAGCCCTGACCGGTCGTACCAAGAGACCCAGTACTTC.

The V gene is TRBV6-5, the J gene TRBJ2-1; D is ambiguous. Germline V gene lookup returns CDR1 MNHEY and CDR2 SVGAGI. The CDR3 totals 17 residues. Trimming left V 2 bases short and J 0 bases short, with 14 bases between. The CDR3 here is CASSYIGPQPSYNEQFF. CDR3 in DNA: TGTGCCAGCAGTTACATCGGACCCCAACCCTCCTACAATGAGCAGTTCTTC.

This clonotype was seen once. The chain combines TRBV12-3 or TRBV12-4 with TRBJ1-1; D uncertain. The CDR3 runs to 14 residues. Between the trimmed V and J ends, which lost 8 bases and 3 bases, there was a span of 16 bases. The CDR3 is CASVGDSRYTEAFF. CDR3 coding DNA: TGTGCCAGCGTGGGAGATAGCAGGTACACTGAAGCTTTCTTT.

This sequence joins TRBV7-2 and TRBJ2-7; D is ambiguous. This CDR3 is built from 14 residues. Trimming left V 2 bases short and J 0 bases short, with 8 bases between. CDR1 and CDR2 (germline): SGHTA, FQGNSA. The CDR3 DNA reads as TGTGCCAGCAGCTTACTCACCAGCTCCTACGAGCAGTACTTC. Amino acid sequence: CASSLLTSSYEQYF.

The rearrangement joins TRBV9 to TRBJ2-7, with 7 bases matching TRBD1. The V gene end was trimmed by 0 bases and the J gene end by 6 bases; junction bases not matched to a gene: 9. The germline CDR1 and CDR2 sequences are SGDLS and YYNGEE. There are 15 residues in the CDR3. The CDR3 bases are TGTGCCAGCAGCGTAGAGGGGGCAGATTGGGTCGAGCAGTACTTC. It yields the protein CASSVEGADWVEQYF.

CDR3 in DNA: TGTGCCAGTAGTATTAGCGCGGCTCGCAATCAGCCCCAGCATTTT. This codes for CASSISAARNQPQHF. The chain links TRBV19 to TRBJ1-5; unclear D gene. Germline V gene data show CDR1 as LNHDA and CDR2 as SQIVND (reference sequence). The CDR3 runs to 15 residues. Trimming left V 3 bases short and J 2 bases short, with 11 bases between.

V gene TRBV9 combines with J gene TRBJ2-5, with D perhaps matching TRBD2 (5 bases). Germline V gives CDR1 SGDLS, CDR2 YYNGEE. The CDR3 runs 15 residues. V was shortened by 0 bases and J by 1 base, with 10 bases between the two germline ends. CDR3 sequence (DNA): TGTGCCAGCAGCGTAGGCGGGCGGAGCCAAGAGACCCAGTACTTC. Encoded protein: CASSVGGRSQETQYF.

The rearrangement uses TRBV28 and TRBJ2-3; D perhaps matches TRBD1 (5 bases). Per germline, CDR1 MDHEN and CDR2 SYDVKM. V gave up 3 bases and J gave up 0 bases, with 10 bases separating them. The CDR3 totals 15 residues. DNA for the CDR3: TGTGCCAGCAGTTTCTCAGGGTTGAGCACAGATACGCAGTATTTT. This encodes CASSFSGLSTDTQYF.

This sequence joins TRBV2 and TRBJ1-4; possible D gene TRBD1, 5 bases. This CDR3 comprises 16 residues. V lost 6 bases and J lost 0, with 14 bases in between. Per germline, CDR1 SNHLY and CDR2 FYNNEI. This CDR3 is CASRSGQTSTNEKLFF. CDR3 bases: TGTGCCAGCAGATCCGGACAAACCTCAACTAATGAAAAACTGTTTTTT.

The J gene is TRBJ1-1, the V gene TRBV9, with a tentative D call TRBD1 (5 bases). This CDR3 region has 15 residues. Trimming removed 5 bases from V and 4 bases from J, with 18 bases in between. CDR1 is SGDLS, CDR2 YYNGEE, per germline. The CDR3 region is CASSNGAGWVTEAFF. The CDR3 region has the DNA TGTGCCAGCAGTAACGGGGCAGGGTGGGTCACTGAAGCTTTCTTT.

The rearrangement joins TRBV20-1 to TRBJ1-4; D unresolved. The germline V gene encodes CDR1 DFQATT and CDR2 SNEGSKA (reference sequence). V shed 5 bases and J shed 8 bases, with 6 bases lying between them. The CDR3 has 10 residues. Here the CDR3 DNA reads TGCAGTGCTTTTGGAGAAAAACTGTTTTTT. Translating gives CSAFGEKLFF.

J is TRBJ2-5 and V is TRBV7-9, with TRBD2 identical over 9 bases. J lost 5 bases, V lost 2 bases, and 9 bases had no gene match. From germline, CDR1 is SEHNR and CDR2 FQNEAQ (reference sequence). There are 16 residues in the CDR3. In DNA form, the CDR3 reads TGTGCCAGCAGCTTAAAGGATAGCGGGAGCTCGGAGACCCAGTACTTC. This encodes CASSLKDSGSSETQYF.

V gene TRBV5-1 combines with J gene TRBJ2-7, with 10 bases identical to TRBD1. The V gene end was trimmed by 5 bases and the J gene end by 3 bases; junction bases not matched to a gene: 2. CDR3 size: 13 residues. The germline V gene has CDR1 SGHRS and CDR2 YFSETQ. The CDR3 reads CASRRTGGYEQYF. CDR3 nucleotide sequence: TGCGCCAGCAGACGGACAGGGGGCTACGAGCAGTACTTC.

This chain uses TRBV10-3 with TRBJ1-1, with D possibly matching TRBD1 (5 bases). The CDR3 spans 14 residues. With 6 bases removed from V and 3 bases from J, the gap between germline ends came to 14 bases. Germline CDR1 and CDR2: ENHRY and SYGVKD. CDR3 residues: CAIRVPGADTEAFF. The CDR3 coding sequence is TGTGCCATCAGGGTCCCCGGGGCGGACACTGAAGCTTTCTTT.

This chain uses TRBV19 with TRBJ1-5; D gene unclear. The CDR3 contains 16 residues. Germline V CDR1 and CDR2: LNHDA, SQIVND (reference sequence). With 5 bases removed from V and 7 bases from J, the gap between germline ends came to 21 bases. The CDR3 sequence: CASSEEHVGREQPQHF. For the CDR3, the DNA is TGTGCCAGTAGTGAGGAGCATGTTGGGAGGGAACAGCCCCAGCATTTT. Combining the CDR3 with reference TRBV19 and TRBJ1-5 gives the whole variable domain DGGITQSPKYLFRKEGQNVTLSCEQNLNHDAMYWYRQDPGQGLRLIYYSQIVNDFQKGDIAEGYSVSREKKESFPLTVTSAQKNPTAFYLCASSEEHVGREQPQHFGDGTRLSIL.

This clonotype was detected only a few times. The chain recombines TRBV14 with TRBJ2-7; D is unresolved. The CDR3 consists of 14 residues. Germline V gene data show CDR1 as SGHDN and CDR2 as FVKESK. Between the trimmed V and J ends, which lost 0 bases and 2 bases, there was a span of 8 bases. The DNA of the CDR3 is TGTGCCAGCAGCCAAGATTTCGGGCCCTACGAGCAGTACTTC. This gives the protein CASSQDFGPYEQYF.

Only a few counts were recorded for this clonotype. The rearrangement links TRBV12-3 or TRBV12-4 to TRBJ2-5; the D gene is possibly TRBD2 (6 bases). The germline V and J ends were trimmed by 6 bases and 5 bases, with 13 bases remaining between them. The CDR3 contains 13 residues. The CDR3 DNA reads as TGTGCCAGCAGCCCACGAGGAGGGGAGACCCAGTACTTC. Its protein is CASSPRGGETQYF.

This clonotype was seen a handful of times. V usage is TRBV19 and J usage is TRBJ2-2; no definite D call. The CDR3 is 12 amino acids. With 1 base removed from V and 7 bases from J, the gap between germline ends came to 4 bases. From germline, CDR1 is LNHDA and CDR2 SQIVND (reference sequence). CDR3 sequence (DNA): TGTGCCAGTAGTATAGTAGTCGGGGAGCTGTTTTTT. As protein: CASSIVVGELFF.

This chain uses TRBV14 with TRBJ1-4; TRBD1 matches at 8 bases. Losses at the gene ends were 4 bases for V and 7 bases for J; bases not matched to a gene: 8. Germline V gene data show CDR1 as SGHDN and CDR2 as FVKESK. The CDR3 consists of 15 residues. The CDR3 DNA is TGTGCCAGCAGCCTCGGACAGGGTGGTGGTGAAAAACTGTTTTTT. Residues: CASSLGQGGGEKLFF.